The 28 T cell receptor beta chains given below trace back to one sample, sequenced in a study of blood T cell repertoires in COVID-19 (dated by TCRdb to the early 2020s). The method was the immunoSEQ multiplex PCR assay. TCRdb's version of the immuneACCESS table is confined to in-frame rearrangements and falls short of the full clone set. An unresolved V gene accounts for under half of the shortfall where checked; the remainder is of unknown origin. This sample holds 220,000 or so clones; around 83% were observed only once. Roughly 10% of the sample is in the top ten clones. Specimen: peripheral blood. The receptors stem from a woman in her forties or fifties with COVID-19, enrolled during active disease.

This sequence joins TRBV7-2 and TRBJ2-5; 8 bases line up with TRBD2. After removal of 5 bases from V and 4 bases from J, the junction contained 12 bases not matched to a gene. The germline gives CDR1 SGHTA, CDR2 FQGNSA. The CDR3 totals 16 residues. The CDR3 region is CASSPLGSGGSETQYF. The CDR3 DNA reads TGTGCCAGCAGCCCCTTAGGGAGCGGGGGTTCAGAGACCCAGTACTTC.

V usage is TRBV3-1 (or the pseudogene TRBV3-2) and J usage is TRBJ2-3; D perhaps matches TRBD1 (6 bases). Germline CDR1 reads LGHDT; CDR2 reads YNNKEL (reference sequence). The V gene lost 1 base and the J gene lost 4 bases, with 12 bases spanning the gap. This CDR3 comprises 15 residues. DNA for the CDR3: TGTGCCAGCAGCCAAGGGGGGCCGAGGGCAGATACGCAGTATTTT. Amino acids: CASSQGGPRADTQYF.

The rearrangement uses TRBV15 and TRBJ1-4, with D perhaps TRBD1 (5 bases). The V end lost 2 bases, the J end lost 0 bases, and 10 bases lay between the germline ends. This CDR3 comprises 16 residues. Germline values: CDR1 LNHNV, CDR2 YYDKDF (reference sequence). As DNA, the CDR3 is TGTGCCACCAGCAGATCGCTACAGGCAACTAATGAAAAACTGTTTTTT. This encodes CATSRSLQATNEKLFF.

The rearrangement uses TRBV3-1 (or the pseudogene TRBV3-2) and TRBJ2-7, with TRBD1 matching 9 bases. With V trimmed by 4 bases and J by 3 bases, 10 bases remained unmatched. CDR1 and CDR2 (germline): LGHDT, YNNKEL (reference sequence). The CDR3 covers 16 residues. The CDR3 reads CASSPIGGTGNYEQYF. In DNA, the CDR3 is TGTGCCAGCAGCCCCATAGGAGGGACAGGGAACTACGAGCAGTACTTC.

V usage is TRBV20-1 and J usage is TRBJ2-7; unclear D gene. Trimming removed 6 bases from V and 2 bases from J, with 8 bases in between. Germline V lookup: CDR1 DFQATT, CDR2 SNEGSKA (reference sequence). The CDR3 consists of 11 residues. The CDR3 sequence is CSARITYEQYF. The CDR3 DNA reads as TGCAGTGCCAGAATAACCTACGAGCAGTACTTC.

This clone was observed a single time. This rearrangement joins TRBV6-5 to TRBJ2-1; TRBD1 agrees at 9 bases. V gave up 6 bases and J gave up 7 bases; unmatched junction bases: 10. CDR3 length: 15 amino acids. The germline V gene encodes CDR1 MNHEY and CDR2 SVGAGI. CDR3 in amino acids: CASSALDRGGNEQFF. The CDR3 coding sequence is TGTGCCAGCAGCGCTTTGGACAGGGGAGGGAATGAGCAGTTCTTC.

This chain connects TRBV18 to TRBJ1-1; D not resolved. This CDR3 is built from 12 residues. Germline CDR1 KGHSH, CDR2 LQKENI. The ends were cut back, 2 bases at V and 2 bases at J, with 3 bases in the middle. CDR3 coding DNA: TGTGCCAGCTCACCAATAAACACTGAAGCTTTCTTT. It encodes CASSPINTEAFF. The full variable domain, in which reference TRBV18 and TRBJ1-1 provide the parts outside the CDR3, is NAGVMQNPRHLVRRRGQEARLRCSPMKGHSHVYWYRQLPEEGLKFMVYLQKENIIDESGMPKERFSAEFPKEGPSILRIQQVVRGDSAAYFCASSPINTEAFFGQGTRLTVV.

The V gene is TRBV19, the J gene TRBJ1-6; D possibly corresponds to TRBD1 (5 bases). Trimming removed 3 bases at V and 0 bases at J, with 18 bases between. The germline gives CDR1 LNHDA, CDR2 SQIVND (reference sequence). The CDR3 contains 19 residues. CDR3 nucleotide sequence: TGTGCCAGTAGTATCCGCCGGGACTCTTGGAGCTCCTATAATTCACCCCTCCACTTT. Residues: CASSIRRDSWSSYNSPLHF.

The CDR3 nucleotides are TGCGCCAGCAGTCAATCGCTCACGGCTCCGGGTTATAGCAATCAGCCCCAGCATTTT. Protein: CASSQSLTAPGYSNQPQHF. The rearrangement joins TRBV23-1 to TRBJ1-5; D ambiguous. TRBV23-1 is treated as an ORF (open reading frame) with a function not yet certain. V was pared by 0 bases and J by 0 bases, with 18 bases between. There are 19 residues in the CDR3.

This rearrangement joins TRBV6-2 or TRBV6-3 to TRBJ1-3; no reliable D call. V lost 5 bases and J lost 8, with 19 bases in between. The CDR3 runs 15 residues. The V gene's germline CDR1 is MNHEY and CDR2 SVGEGT. The CDR3 loop reads CASSPLHLPRDTIYF. In nucleotides, the CDR3 is TGTGCCAGCAGTCCGCTCCATCTCCCGCGGGACACCATATATTTT.

This clone has just a few counts. This chain connects TRBV3-1 (or the pseudogene TRBV3-2) to TRBJ2-2, with unresolved D. V lost 5 bases and J lost 4, with 8 bases in between. This CDR3 is built from 13 residues. Looked up from germline, CDR1 is LGHDT and CDR2 is YNNKEL (reference sequence). For the CDR3, the DNA is TGTGCCAGCAGCACATTCCTCACCGGGGAGCTGTTTTTT. Translated: CASSTFLTGELFF.

The chain carries TRBV3-1 (or the pseudogene TRBV3-2) and TRBJ2-2; D perhaps matches TRBD1 (5 bases). The CDR3 has 14 residues. CDR1 is LGHDT, CDR2 YNNKEL, per germline (reference sequence). Trimming took 2 bases from V and 7 from J, leaving 11 bases between them. The CDR3 protein is CASSQFQGGGELFF. CDR3 DNA: TGTGCCAGCAGCCAATTTCAGGGCGGCGGGGAGCTGTTTTTT.

The chain uses TRBV7-2 and TRBJ2-1; the D gene is possibly TRBD2 (5 bases). Trimming shortened V by 7 bases and J by 0 bases, and 13 bases separated the two germline ends. Germline V gives CDR1 SGHTA, CDR2 FQGNSA. The CDR3 is made up of 15 amino acids. CDR3 residues: CASILSGGSYNEQFF. The DNA of the CDR3 is TGTGCCAGCATCCTGAGCGGAGGCTCCTACAATGAGCAGTTCTTC.

The chain uses TRBV10-3 and TRBJ2-6; 7 bases are a match to TRBD1. V lost 7 bases, J lost 2 bases, and 8 bases stayed unmatched. CDR1 is ENHRY and CDR2 is SYGVKD in the germline V gene. The CDR3 is 16 residues long. CDR3 nucleotide sequence: TGTGCCATCAATTCCCGAACAGGGGCTGGGGCCAACGTCCTGACTTTC. It codes for CAINSRTGAGANVLTF.

This sequence joins TRBV5-4 and TRBJ1-4; weak D call: TRBD1 (5 bases). The germline V gene encodes CDR1 SGHNT and CDR2 YYREEE (reference sequence). Trimming took 2 bases from V and 8 from J, leaving 16 bases between them. The CDR3 covers 15 residues. The CDR3 sequence is CASSLRRQGGEKLFF. The CDR3 bases are TGTGCCAGCAGCTTAAGAAGGCAGGGAGGAGAAAAACTGTTTTTT.

This clone appeared a single time. The V and J genes are TRBV27 and TRBJ2-1; TRBD2 matches 12 bases. Per germline, CDR1 MNHEY and CDR2 SMNVEV (reference sequence). V lost 10 bases to trimming and J lost 0 bases; unmatched junction nucleotides: 13. This CDR3 is 18 amino acids long. CDR3 in amino acids: CATQRLAGAQSSYNEQFF. In DNA, the CDR3 is TGTGCCACCCAAAGACTAGCGGGGGCCCAGAGCTCCTACAATGAGCAGTTCTTC.

This rearrangement joins TRBV10-2 to TRBJ2-3, with 9 nucleotides matching TRBD2. In germline, CDR1 is WSHSY, CDR2 SAAADI. The CDR3 runs to 17 residues. The junction had 8 bases not matched to a gene; V was cut back by 4 bases and J by 0 bases. CDR3 amino acids: CASSVGLAVSSTDTQYF. The CDR3 DNA follows: TGCGCCAGCAGTGTGGGACTAGCTGTCTCTAGCACAGATACGCAGTATTTT.

This sequence joins TRBV6-5 and TRBJ1-5; TRBD1 aligns across 7 bases. Germline V gives CDR1 MNHEY, CDR2 SVGAGI. The CDR3 is made up of 15 amino acids. V shed 6 bases, J shed 5 bases, and the junction held 10 bases outside the gene matches. Here the CDR3 reads CASSPTARGDQPQHF. CDR3 coding DNA: TGTGCCAGCAGCCCAACGGCCAGGGGGGATCAGCCCCAGCATTTT.

V and J are TRBV7-2 and TRBJ1-5, with D tentatively TRBD1 (6 bases). V was clipped by 1 base and J by 2 bases, with 12 bases between them. The V gene's germline CDR1 is SGHTA and CDR2 FQGNSA. The CDR3 has 16 residues. The CDR3 reads CASSLDRAGGNQPQHF. As DNA, the CDR3 is TGTGCCAGCAGCTTAGACAGGGCGGGTGGCAATCAGCCCCAGCATTTT.

V is TRBV6-6 and J is TRBJ2-7, with 9 bases matching TRBD1. With 6 bases clipped from V and 5 bases from J, the junction kept 5 bases outside the gene matches. Germline V gene data show CDR1 as MNHNY and CDR2 as SVGAGI (reference sequence). This CDR3 is 13 amino acids long. CDR3 DNA sequence: TGTGCCAGCAGCCTCCGGGACAGGGACGAGCAGTACTTC. This sequence encodes CASSLRDRDEQYF.

This clone was seen a few times. The rearrangement uses TRBV28 and TRBJ1-5; TRBD1 aligns across 12 bases. V lost 1 base, J lost 9 bases, and 10 bases stayed unmatched. This CDR3 has 17 residues. CDR1 and CDR2 from the germline V gene are MDHEN and SYDVKM. The CDR3 DNA is TGTGCCAGCAGTTTATATGTGGGACAGGGGGCAGTTCGGCCCCAGCATTTT. Translation gives CASSLYVGQGAVRPQHF.

This chain uses TRBV12-3 or TRBV12-4 with TRBJ2-1, with 8 bases lining up with TRBD1. This CDR3 is 13 amino acids long. The ends lost 2 bases at V and 8 bases at J; junction bases unmatched: 2. CDR3 amino acids: CASSLIRGHEQFF. CDR3 bases: TGTGCCAGCAGTTTAATCAGGGGGCATGAGCAGTTCTTC.

The V call is TRBV6-2 or TRBV6-3, the J call TRBJ1-5; D ambiguous. V lost 5 bases to trimming and J lost 0 bases, with 14 bases between them. CDR1 and CDR2 (germline): MNHEY, SVGEGT. CDR3 length equals 16 residues. CDR3 in DNA: TGTGCCAGCAGTACCCCGGGGTTTTATAGCAATCAGCCCCAGCATTTT. Its protein is CASSTPGFYSNQPQHF.

This chain joins TRBV11-2 and TRBJ1-6, with 10 bases aligning to TRBD1. Germline lookup yields CDR1 SGHAT and CDR2 FQNNGV. The CDR3 has 16 amino acids. V gave up 1 base and J gave up 8 bases; unmatched junction bases: 5. CDR3: CASSLAGDRGHSPLHF. The CDR3 DNA reads as TGTGCCAGCAGCTTAGCCGGAGACAGGGGGCATTCACCCCTCCACTTT.

The count of this clone is one. V gene TRBV5-1 combines with J gene TRBJ1-6; the D gene is possibly TRBD1 (6 bases). Germline CDR1 reads SGHRS; CDR2 reads YFSETQ. V was pared by 3 bases and J by 10 bases, with 11 bases between. This CDR3 contains 13 residues. The CDR3 DNA is TGCGCCAGCAGCTGGACAGTTTCCTCACCCCTCCACTTT. Translation gives CASSWTVSSPLHF.

The CDR3 protein is CASSSLTNRGTQPQHF. The CDR3, as DNA: TGTGCCAGCAGTTCCTTAACAAACAGGGGAACCCAGCCCCAGCATTTT. V is TRBV6-2 or TRBV6-3 and J is TRBJ1-5; 7 nucleotides agree with TRBD1. Per germline, CDR1 MNHEY and CDR2 SVGEGT. The CDR3 spans 16 residues. Unmatched junction bases numbered 13, after V lost 4 bases and J lost 7 bases.

This clone occurred a few times. Additional DNA sequences in this sample encode the identical CDR3. The chain joins TRBV7-2 to TRBJ2-7; 10 bases fit TRBD2. Germline lookup yields CDR1 SGHTA and CDR2 FQGNSA. This CDR3 spans 13 amino acids. The junction had 3 bases not matched to a gene; V was cut back by 6 bases and J by 4 bases. The CDR3 here is CASSPSGGYEQYV. As DNA, the CDR3 is TGTGCCAGCAGTCCTAGCGGGGGATACGAGCAGTACGTC.

This clone occurred a few times. This sequence joins TRBV5-4 and TRBJ2-3; TRBD2 might be the D (6 bases). Germline V gene sequence: CDR1 SGHNT, CDR2 YYREEE (reference sequence). The CDR3 contains 13 residues. Trimming stripped 2 bases from V and 5 bases from J, with 9 bases between. CDR3 DNA: TGTGCCAGCAGCTTTGGAGGGATAGATACGCAGTATTTT. Translation: CASSFGGIDTQYF.